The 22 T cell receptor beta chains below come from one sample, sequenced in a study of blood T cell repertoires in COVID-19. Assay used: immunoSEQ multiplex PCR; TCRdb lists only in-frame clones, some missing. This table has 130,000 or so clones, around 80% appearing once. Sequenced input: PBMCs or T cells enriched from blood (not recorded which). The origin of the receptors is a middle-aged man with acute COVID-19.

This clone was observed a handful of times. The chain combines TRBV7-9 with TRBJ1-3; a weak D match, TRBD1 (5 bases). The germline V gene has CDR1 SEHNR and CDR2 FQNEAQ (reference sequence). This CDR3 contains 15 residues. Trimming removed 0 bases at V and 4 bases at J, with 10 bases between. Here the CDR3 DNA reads TGTGCCAGCAGCTTAGCGGACATTCGGGGAAACACCATATATTTT. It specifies CASSLADIRGNTIYF.

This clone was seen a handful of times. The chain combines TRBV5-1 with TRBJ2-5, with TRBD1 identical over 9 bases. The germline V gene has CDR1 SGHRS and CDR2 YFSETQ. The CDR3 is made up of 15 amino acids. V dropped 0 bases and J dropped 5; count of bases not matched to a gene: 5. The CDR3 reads CASSLEQGAEETQYF. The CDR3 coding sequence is TGCGCCAGCAGCTTGGAACAGGGGGCCGAGGAGACCCAGTACTTC.

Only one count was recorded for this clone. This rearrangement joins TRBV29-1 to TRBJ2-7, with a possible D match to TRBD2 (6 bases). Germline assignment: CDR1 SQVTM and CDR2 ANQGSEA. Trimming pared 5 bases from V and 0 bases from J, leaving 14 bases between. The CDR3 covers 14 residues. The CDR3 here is CSVTLGSASYEQYF. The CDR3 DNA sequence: TGCAGCGTTACCCTCGGGAGTGCCTCCTACGAGCAGTACTTC.

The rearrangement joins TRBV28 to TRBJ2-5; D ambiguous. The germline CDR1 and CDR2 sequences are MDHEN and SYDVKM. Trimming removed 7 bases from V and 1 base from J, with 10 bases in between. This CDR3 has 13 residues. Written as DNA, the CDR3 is TGTGCCAGCAACACAGCCTCCCAAGAGACCCAGTACTTC. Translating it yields CASNTASQETQYF.

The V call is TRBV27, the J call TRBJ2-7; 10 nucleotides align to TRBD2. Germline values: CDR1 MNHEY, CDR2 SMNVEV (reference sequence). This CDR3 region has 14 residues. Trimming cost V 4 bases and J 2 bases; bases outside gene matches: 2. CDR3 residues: CASSSSGRAYEQYF. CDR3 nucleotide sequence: TGTGCCAGCAGTTCAAGCGGGAGGGCCTACGAGCAGTACTTC.

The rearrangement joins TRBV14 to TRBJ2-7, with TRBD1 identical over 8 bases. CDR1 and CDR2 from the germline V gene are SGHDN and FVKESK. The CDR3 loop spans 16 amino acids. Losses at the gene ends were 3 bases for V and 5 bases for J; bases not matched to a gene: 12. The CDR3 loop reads CASSQTLGQGGDEQYF. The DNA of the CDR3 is TGTGCCAGCAGCCAGACTCTAGGACAGGGAGGCGACGAGCAGTACTTC.

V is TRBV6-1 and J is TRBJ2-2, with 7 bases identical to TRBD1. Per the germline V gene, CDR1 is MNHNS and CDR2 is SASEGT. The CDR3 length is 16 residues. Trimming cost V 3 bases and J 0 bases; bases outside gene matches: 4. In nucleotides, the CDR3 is TGTGCCAGCAGTGATACAGGGGTCACGAACACCGGGGAGCTGTTTTTT. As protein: CASSDTGVTNTGELFF.

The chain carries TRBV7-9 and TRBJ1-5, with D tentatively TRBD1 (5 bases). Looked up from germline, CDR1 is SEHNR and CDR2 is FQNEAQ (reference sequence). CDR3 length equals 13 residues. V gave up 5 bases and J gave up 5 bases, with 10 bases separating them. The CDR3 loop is CASSLMTDQPQHF. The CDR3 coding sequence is TGTGCCAGCAGCCTTATGACAGATCAGCCCCAGCATTTT.

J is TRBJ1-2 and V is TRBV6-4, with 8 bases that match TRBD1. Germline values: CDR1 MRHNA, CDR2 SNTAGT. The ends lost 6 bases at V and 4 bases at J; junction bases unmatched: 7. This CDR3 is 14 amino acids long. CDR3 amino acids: CASSPGTGIYGYTF. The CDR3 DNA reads TGTGCCAGCAGCCCCGGGACAGGAATCTATGGCTACACCTTC.

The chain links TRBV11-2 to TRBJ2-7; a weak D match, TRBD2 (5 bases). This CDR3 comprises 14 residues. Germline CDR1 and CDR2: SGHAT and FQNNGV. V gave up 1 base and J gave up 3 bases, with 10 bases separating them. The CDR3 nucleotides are TGTGCCAGCAGCTTAGTTCGAGCGGACTACGAGCAGTACTTC. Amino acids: CASSLVRADYEQYF.

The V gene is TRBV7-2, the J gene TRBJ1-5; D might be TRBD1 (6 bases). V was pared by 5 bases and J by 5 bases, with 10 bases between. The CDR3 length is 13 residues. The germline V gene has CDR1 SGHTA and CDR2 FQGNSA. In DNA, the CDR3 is TGTGCCAGCAGCCCACAGGGAGATCAGCCCCAGCATTTT. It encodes CASSPQGDQPQHF.

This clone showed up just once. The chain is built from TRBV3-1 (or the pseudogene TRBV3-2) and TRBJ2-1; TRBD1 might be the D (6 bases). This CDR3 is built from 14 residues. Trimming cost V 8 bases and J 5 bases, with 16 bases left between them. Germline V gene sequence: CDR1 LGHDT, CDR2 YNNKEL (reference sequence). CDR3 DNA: TGTGCCAGCTTCCGAAAGGGGGAGCACAATGAGCAGTTCTTC. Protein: CASFRKGEHNEQFF.

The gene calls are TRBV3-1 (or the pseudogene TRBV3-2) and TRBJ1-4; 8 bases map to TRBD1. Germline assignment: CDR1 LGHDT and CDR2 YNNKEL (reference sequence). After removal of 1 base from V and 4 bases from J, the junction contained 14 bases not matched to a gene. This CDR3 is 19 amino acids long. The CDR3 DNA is TGTGCCAGCAGCCAAGTATATACAGGGGGGCCTGTAGGTAATGAAAAACTGTTTTTT. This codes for CASSQVYTGGPVGNEKLFF.

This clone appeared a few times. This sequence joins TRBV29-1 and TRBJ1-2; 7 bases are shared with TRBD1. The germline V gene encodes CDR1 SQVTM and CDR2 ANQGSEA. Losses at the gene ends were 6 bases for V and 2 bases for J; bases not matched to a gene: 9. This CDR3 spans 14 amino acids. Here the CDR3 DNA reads TGCAGCGTGAGGGCCCTGACAGGGAACTATGGCTACACCTTC. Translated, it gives CSVRALTGNYGYTF.

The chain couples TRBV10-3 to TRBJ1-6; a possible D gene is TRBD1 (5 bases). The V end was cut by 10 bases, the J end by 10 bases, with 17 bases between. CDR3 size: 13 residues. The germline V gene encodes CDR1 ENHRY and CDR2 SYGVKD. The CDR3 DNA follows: TGTGCCACTCTGGGGGAAAGCGGGTCACCCCTCCACTTT. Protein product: CATLGESGSPLHF.

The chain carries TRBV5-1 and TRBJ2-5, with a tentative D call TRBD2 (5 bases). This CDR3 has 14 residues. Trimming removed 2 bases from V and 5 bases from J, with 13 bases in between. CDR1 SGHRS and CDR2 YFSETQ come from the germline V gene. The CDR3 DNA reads TGCGCCAGCAGCTTCCTAGCCGGTCAGGAGACCCAGTACTTC. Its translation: CASSFLAGQETQYF.

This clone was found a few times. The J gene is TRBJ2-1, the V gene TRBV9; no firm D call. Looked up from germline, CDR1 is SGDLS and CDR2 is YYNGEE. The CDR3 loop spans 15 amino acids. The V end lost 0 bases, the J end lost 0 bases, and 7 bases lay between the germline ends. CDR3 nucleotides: TGTGCCAGCAGCGTAGACGAGGACTCCTACAATGAGCAGTTCTTC. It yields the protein CASSVDEDSYNEQFF.

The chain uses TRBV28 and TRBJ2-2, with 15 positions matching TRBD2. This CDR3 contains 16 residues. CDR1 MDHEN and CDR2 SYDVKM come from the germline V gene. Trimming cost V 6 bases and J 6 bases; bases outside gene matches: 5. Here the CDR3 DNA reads TGTGCCAGCAGCCTCGGACTAGCGGGAGGGGCCGGGGAGCTGTTTTTT. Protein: CASSLGLAGGAGELFF.

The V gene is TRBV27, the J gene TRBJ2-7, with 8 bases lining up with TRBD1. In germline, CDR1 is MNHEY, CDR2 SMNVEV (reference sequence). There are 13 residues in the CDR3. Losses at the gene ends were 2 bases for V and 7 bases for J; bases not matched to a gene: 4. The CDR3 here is CASSLGTGGEQYF. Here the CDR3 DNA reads TGTGCCAGCAGTTTAGGGACAGGTGGGGAGCAGTACTTC.

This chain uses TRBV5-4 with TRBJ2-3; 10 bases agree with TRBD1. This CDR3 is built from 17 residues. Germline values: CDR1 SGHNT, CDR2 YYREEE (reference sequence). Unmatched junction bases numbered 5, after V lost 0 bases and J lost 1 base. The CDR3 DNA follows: TGTGCCAGCAGCTTGGTTATAGGACAGGGGGGCACAGATACGCAGTATTTT. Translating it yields CASSLVIGQGGTDTQYF.

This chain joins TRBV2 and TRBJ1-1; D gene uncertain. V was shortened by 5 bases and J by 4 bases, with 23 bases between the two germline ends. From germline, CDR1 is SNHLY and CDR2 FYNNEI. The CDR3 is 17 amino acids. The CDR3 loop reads CASSISDPVPGGTEAFF. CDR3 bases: TGTGCCAGCAGTATATCGGACCCGGTACCAGGAGGCACTGAAGCTTTCTTT. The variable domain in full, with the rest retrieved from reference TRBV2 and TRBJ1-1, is EPEVTQTPSHQVTQMGQEVILRCVPISNHLYFYWYRQILGQKVEFLVSFYNNEISEKSEIFDDQFSVERPDGSNFTLKIRSTKLEDSAMYFCASSISDPVPGGTEAFFGQGTRLTVV.

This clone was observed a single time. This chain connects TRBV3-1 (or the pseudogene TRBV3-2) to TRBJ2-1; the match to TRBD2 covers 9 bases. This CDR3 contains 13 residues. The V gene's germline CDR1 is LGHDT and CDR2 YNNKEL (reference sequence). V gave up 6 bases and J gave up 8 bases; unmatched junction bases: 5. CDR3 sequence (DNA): TGTGCCAGCAGTCATAGCGGGAGCGATGAGCAGTTCTTC. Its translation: CASSHSGSDEQFF.